This T cell receptor (beta chain) derives from a study of post-analysis software for immune sequencing data. Study results and limitations: Batch-mates among the samples co-clustered strongly by F measure. Elevated frequency relative to controls characterized four or five TRBV segments in patients, TRBV5-6, TRBV5-1 and TRBV20-1 among them. Multiple sclerosis patients had significantly lower normalized Chao1 diversity than controls.

TCR beta cDNA libraries included unique molecular identifiers. Each CDR3 protein is one row after TCRdb ran MiXCR on the PCR reads. The sample has about 820,000 distinct CDR3 sequences, roughly 50% seen once. Of note for this clonotype: Its antigen is undetermined.

This CDR3 has 14 amino acids. Looked up from germline, CDR1 is MNHNS and CDR2 is SASEGT. The V end lost 4 bases, the J end lost 5 bases, and 14 bases lay between the germline ends. The gene calls are TRBV6-1 and TRBJ2-5, with D possibly matching TRBD1 (6 bases). This receptor was taken from a girl between 10 and 17 years old with multiple sclerosis. The specimen sequenced was blood. CDR3 sequence: CASSAEHRAETQYF. In DNA, the CDR3 is TGTGCCAGCAGTGCCGAACACAGGGCGGAGACCCAGTACTTC.